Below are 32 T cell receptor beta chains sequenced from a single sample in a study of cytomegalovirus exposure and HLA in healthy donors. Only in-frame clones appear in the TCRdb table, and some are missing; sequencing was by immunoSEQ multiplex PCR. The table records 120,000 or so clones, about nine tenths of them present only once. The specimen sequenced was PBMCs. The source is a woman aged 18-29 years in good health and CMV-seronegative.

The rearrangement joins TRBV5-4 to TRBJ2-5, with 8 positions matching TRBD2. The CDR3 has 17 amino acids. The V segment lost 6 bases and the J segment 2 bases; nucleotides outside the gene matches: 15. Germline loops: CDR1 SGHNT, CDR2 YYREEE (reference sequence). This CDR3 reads CASTPSGAGTRQETQYF. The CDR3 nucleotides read TGTGCCAGCACCCCCTCGGGAGCCGGGACTAGACAAGAGACCCAGTACTTC.

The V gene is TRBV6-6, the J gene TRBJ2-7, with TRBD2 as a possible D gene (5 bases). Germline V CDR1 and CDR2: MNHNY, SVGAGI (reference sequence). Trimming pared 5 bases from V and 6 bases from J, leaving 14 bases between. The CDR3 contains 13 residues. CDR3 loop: CASSLRPRGEQYF. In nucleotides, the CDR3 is TGTGCCAGCAGTCTCCGGCCCCGGGGCGAGCAGTACTTC.

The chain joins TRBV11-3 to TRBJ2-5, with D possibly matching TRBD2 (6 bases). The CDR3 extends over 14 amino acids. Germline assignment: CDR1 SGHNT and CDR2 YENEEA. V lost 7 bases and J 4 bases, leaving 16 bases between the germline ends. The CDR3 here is CASTSRDFPETQYF. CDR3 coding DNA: TGTGCCAGCACCTCTCGGGACTTTCCAGAGACCCAGTACTTC.

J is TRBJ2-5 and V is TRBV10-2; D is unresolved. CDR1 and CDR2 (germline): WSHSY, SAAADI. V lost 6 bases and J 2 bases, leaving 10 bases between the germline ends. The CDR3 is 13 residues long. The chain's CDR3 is CASSPDTQETQYF. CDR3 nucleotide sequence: TGCGCCAGCAGCCCCGACACTCAAGAGACCCAGTACTTC.

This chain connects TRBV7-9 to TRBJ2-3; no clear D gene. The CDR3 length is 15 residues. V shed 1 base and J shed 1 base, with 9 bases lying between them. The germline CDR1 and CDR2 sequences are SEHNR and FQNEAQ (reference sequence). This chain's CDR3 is CASSLVPSGTDTQYF. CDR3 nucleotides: TGTGCCAGCAGCTTAGTTCCCAGCGGCACAGATACGCAGTATTTT.

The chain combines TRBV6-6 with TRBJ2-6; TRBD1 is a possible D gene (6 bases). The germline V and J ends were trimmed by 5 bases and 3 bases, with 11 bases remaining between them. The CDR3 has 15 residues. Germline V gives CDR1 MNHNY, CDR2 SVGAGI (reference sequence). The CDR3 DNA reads TGTGCCAGCAGTCCTCAGGGGAGTGGGGCCAACGTCCTGACTTTC. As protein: CASSPQGSGANVLTF.

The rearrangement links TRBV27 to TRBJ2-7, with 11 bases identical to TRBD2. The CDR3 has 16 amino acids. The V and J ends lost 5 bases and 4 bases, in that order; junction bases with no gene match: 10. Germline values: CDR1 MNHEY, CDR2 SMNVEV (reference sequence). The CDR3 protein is CASSPDRVAGGYEQYF. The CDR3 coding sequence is TGTGCCAGCAGTCCCGATAGGGTAGCGGGAGGGTACGAGCAGTACTTC.

The CDR3, as DNA: TGTGCCAGCAGCAACAGTGGCCAGGGGGTGAGCGGCTACACCTTC. It specifies CASSNSGQGVSGYTF. J is TRBJ1-2 and V is TRBV7-9, with 7 bases identical to TRBD1. V gave up 5 bases and J gave up 8 bases; unmatched junction bases: 14. This CDR3 comprises 15 residues. Germline-derived CDR1 and CDR2 are SEHNR and FQNEAQ (reference sequence).

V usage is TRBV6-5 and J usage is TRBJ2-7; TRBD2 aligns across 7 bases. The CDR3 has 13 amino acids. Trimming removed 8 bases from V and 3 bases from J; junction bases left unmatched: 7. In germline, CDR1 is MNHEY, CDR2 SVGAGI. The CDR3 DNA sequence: TGTGCCAGCCGGCTAGCGGAGCTCTACGAGCAGTACTTC. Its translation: CASRLAELYEQYF.

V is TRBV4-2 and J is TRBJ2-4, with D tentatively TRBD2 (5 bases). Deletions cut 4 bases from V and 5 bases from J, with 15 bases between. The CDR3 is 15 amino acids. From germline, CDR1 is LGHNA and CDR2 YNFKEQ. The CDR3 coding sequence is TGTGCCAGCAGCCCAGCCCGGACTGGACAAAACATTCAGTACTTC. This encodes CASSPARTGQNIQYF.

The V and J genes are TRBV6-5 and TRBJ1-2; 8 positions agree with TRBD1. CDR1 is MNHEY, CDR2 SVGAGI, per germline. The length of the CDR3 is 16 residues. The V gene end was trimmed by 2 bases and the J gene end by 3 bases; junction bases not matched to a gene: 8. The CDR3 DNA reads TGTGCCAGCAGTTACACAAAAGCGACAGGGGACTATGGCTACACCTTC. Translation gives CASSYTKATGDYGYTF.

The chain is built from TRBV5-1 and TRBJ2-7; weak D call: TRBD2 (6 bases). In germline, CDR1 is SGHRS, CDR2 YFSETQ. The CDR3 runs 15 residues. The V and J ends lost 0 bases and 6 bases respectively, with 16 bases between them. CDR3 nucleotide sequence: TGCGCCAGCAGCTTGGACACACCACTAGCCCTCGAGCAGTACTTC. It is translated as CASSLDTPLALEQYF.

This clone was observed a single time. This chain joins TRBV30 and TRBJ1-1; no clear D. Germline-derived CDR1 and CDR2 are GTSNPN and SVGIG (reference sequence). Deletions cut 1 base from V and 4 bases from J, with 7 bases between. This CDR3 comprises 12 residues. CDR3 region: CAWSEVATEAFF. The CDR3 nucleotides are TGTGCCTGGAGTGAGGTAGCCACTGAAGCTTTCTTT.

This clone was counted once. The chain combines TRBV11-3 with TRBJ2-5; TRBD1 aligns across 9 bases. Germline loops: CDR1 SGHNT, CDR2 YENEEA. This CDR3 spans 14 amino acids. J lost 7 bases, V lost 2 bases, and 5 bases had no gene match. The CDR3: CASSLTPGQGTQYF. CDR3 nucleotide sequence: TGTGCCAGCAGCTTAACACCGGGACAGGGGACCCAGTACTTC.

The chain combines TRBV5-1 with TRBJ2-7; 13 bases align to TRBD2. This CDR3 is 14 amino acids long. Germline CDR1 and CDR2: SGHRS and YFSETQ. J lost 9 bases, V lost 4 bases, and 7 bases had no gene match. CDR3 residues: CASSHGLAGDMQYF. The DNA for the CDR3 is TGCGCCAGCAGCCATGGACTAGCGGGAGATATGCAGTACTTC. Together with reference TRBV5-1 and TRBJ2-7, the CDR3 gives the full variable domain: KAGVTQTPRYLIKTRGQQVTLSCSPISGHRSVSWYQQTPGQGLQFLFEYFSETQRNKGNFPGRFSGRQFSNSRSEMNVSTLELGDSALYLCASSHGLAGDMQYFGPGTRLTVT.

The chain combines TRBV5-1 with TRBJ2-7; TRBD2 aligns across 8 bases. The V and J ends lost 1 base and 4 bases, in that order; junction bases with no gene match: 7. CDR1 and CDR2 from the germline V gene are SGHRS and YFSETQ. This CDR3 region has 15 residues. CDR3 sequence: CASSLITGGPYEQYF. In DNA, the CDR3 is TGCGCCAGCAGCTTGATCACGGGAGGGCCATACGAGCAGTACTTC.

CDR3 bases: TGTGCCAGCAGGTCCCTCGGGACAGACTACGAGCAGTACTTC. As protein: CASRSLGTDYEQYF. This chain joins TRBV7-9 and TRBJ2-7; 7 bases are a match to TRBD1. J lost 3 bases, V lost 6 bases, and 8 bases had no gene match. The CDR3 length is 14 residues. Germline V gene lookup returns CDR1 SEHNR and CDR2 FQNEAQ (reference sequence).

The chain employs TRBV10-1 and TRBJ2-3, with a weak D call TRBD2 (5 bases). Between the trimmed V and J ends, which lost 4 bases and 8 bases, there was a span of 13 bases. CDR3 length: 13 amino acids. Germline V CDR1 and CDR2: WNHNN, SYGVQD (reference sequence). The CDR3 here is CASSAPMGSTQYF. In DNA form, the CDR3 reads TGCGCCAGCAGTGCCCCCATGGGGAGTACGCAGTATTTT.

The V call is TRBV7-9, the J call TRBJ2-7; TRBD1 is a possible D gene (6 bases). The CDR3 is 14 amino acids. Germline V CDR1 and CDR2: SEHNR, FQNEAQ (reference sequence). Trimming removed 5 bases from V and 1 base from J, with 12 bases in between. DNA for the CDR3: TGTGCCAGCAGCCACGGACAGTCTTCCTACGAGCAGTACTTC. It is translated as CASSHGQSSYEQYF.

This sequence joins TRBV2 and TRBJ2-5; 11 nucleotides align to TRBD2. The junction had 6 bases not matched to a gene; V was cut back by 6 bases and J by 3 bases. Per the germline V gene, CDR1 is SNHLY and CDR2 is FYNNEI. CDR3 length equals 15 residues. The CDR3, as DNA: TGTGCCAGCAGGGCTCTAGCGGGAGGCGAAGAGACCCAGTACTTC. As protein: CASRALAGGEETQYF.

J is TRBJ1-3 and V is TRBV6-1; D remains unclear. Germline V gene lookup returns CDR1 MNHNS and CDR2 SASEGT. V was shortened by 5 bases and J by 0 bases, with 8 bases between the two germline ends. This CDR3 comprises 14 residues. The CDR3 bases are TGTGCCAGCAGTCTTTCTCGCTCTGGAAACACCATATATTTT. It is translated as CASSLSRSGNTIYF.

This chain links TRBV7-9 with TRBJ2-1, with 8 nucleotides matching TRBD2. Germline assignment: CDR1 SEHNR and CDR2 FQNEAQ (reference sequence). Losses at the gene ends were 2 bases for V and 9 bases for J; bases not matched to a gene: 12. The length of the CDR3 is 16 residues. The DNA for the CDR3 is TGTGCCAGCAGCTTATCTTCCGGGACTAGTTTAAGTGAGCAGTTCTTC. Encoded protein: CASSLSSGTSLSEQFF.

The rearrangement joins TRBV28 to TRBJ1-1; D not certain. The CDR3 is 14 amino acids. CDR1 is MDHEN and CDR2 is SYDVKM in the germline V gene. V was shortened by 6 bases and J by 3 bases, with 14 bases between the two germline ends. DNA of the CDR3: TGTGCCAGCAGCCTCCCGACATCTGACACTGAAGCTTTCTTT. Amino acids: CASSLPTSDTEAFF.

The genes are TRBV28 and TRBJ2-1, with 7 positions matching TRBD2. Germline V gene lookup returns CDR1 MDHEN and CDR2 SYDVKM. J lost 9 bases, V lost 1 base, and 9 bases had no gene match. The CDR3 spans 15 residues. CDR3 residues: CASSLLSSGAAEQFF. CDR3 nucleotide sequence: TGTGCCAGCAGTTTATTGTCTAGCGGAGCGGCTGAGCAGTTCTTC.

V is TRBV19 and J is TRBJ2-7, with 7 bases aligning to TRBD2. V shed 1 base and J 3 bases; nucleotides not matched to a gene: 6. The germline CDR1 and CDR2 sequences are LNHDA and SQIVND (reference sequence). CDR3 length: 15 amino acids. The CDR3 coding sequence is TGTGCCAGTAGTATAGCTTTGGGGGGGGACTACGAGCAGTACTTC. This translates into CASSIALGGDYEQYF.

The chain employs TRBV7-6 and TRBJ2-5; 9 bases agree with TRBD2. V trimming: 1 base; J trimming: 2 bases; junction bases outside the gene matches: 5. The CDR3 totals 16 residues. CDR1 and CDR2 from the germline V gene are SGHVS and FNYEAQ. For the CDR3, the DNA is TGTGCCAGCAGCTTAGGGCCAGCGGGAGGACAAGAGACCCAGTACTTC. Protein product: CASSLGPAGGQETQYF. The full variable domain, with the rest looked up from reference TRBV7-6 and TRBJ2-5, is GAGVSQSPRYKVTKRGQDVALRCDPISGHVSLYWYRQALGQGPEFLTYFNYEAQQDKSGLPNDRFSAERPEGSISTLTIQRTEQRDSAMYRCASSLGPAGGQETQYFGPGTRLLVL.

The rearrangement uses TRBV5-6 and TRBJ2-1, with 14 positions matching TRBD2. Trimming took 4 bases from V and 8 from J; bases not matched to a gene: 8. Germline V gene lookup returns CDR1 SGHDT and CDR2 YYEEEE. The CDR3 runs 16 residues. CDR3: CASSARLAGGPDEQFF. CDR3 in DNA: TGTGCCAGCAGCGCTAGACTAGCGGGAGGGCCCGATGAGCAGTTCTTC.

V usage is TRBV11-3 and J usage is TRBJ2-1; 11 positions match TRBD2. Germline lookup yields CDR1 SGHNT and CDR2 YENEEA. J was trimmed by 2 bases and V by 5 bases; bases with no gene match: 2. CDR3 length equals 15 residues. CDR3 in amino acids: CASSLSGRAYNEQFF. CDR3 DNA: TGTGCCAGCAGCCTTAGCGGGAGGGCCTACAATGAGCAGTTCTTC.

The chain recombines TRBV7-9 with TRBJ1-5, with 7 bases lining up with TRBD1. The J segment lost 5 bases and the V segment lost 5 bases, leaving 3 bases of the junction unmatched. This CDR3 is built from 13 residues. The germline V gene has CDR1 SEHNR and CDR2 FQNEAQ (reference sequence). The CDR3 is CASSRTGDQPQHF. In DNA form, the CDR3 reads TGTGCCAGCAGCCGGACAGGAGATCAGCCCCAGCATTTT. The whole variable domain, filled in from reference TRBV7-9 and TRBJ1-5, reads DTGVSQNPRHKITKRGQNVTFRCDPISEHNRLYWYRQTLGQGPEFLTYFQNEAQLEKSRLLSDRFSAERPKGSFSTLEIQRTEQGDSAMYLCASSRTGDQPQHFGDGTRLSIL.

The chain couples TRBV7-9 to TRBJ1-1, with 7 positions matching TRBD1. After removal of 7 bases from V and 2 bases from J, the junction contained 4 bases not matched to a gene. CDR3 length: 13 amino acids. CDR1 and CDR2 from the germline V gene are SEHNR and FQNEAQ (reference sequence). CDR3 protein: CASTEGANTEAFF. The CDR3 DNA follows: TGTGCCAGCACGGAGGGGGCAAACACTGAAGCTTTCTTT.

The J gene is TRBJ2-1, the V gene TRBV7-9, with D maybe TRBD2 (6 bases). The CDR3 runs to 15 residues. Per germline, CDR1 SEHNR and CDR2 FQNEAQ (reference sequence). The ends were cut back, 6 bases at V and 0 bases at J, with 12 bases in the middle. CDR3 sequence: CASRGVGGSYNEQFF. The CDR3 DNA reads TGTGCCAGCAGGGGAGTGGGGGGCTCCTACAATGAGCAGTTCTTC. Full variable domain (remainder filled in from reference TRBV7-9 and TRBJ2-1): DTGVSQNPRHKITKRGQNVTFRCDPISEHNRLYWYRQTLGQGPEFLTYFQNEAQLEKSRLLSDRFSAERPKGSFSTLEIQRTEQGDSAMYLCASRGVGGSYNEQFFGPGTRLTVL.

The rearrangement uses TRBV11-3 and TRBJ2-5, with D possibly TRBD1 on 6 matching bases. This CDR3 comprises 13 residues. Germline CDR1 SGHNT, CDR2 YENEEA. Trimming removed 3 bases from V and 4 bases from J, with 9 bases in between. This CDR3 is CASSLGAGETQYF. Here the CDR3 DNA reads TGTGCCAGCAGCTTGGGGGCGGGAGAGACCCAGTACTTC.